These T cell receptor beta chains were read from a single sample in a study of T-cell reconstitution after alpha-beta-depleted transplantation in children. A single record per CDR3 protein comes from TCRdb applying MiXCR to the PCR reads. This sample has roughly 570,000 distinct CDR3 sequences; approximately 30% occur once, and the top ten carry approximately 33%. The sample was PBMCs, taken before TCRalphabeta/CD19-depleted stem cell transplant. The receptors here all came from a boy under three years old with Wiskott-Aldrich syndrome, due to receive a stem cell transplant. Both conserved end residues are part of each CDR3. Fields, in order: D gene, J gene, clone size, V gene, CDR3 DNA, CDR3 protein. A D gene is named only where the DNA matches it firmly. Some rows have no size entry. The others give once, few or many, or a class for an expanded clone.

d_call: TRBD2
j_call: TRBJ2-2
clone_size: NA
v_call: TRBV20-1
cdr3_nt: TGCAGTGCTAGAGAGGGAGGGGCCGGGGAGCTGTTTTTT
cdr3_aa: CSAREGGAGELFF

d_call: TRBD2
j_call: TRBJ2-1
clone_size: few
v_call: TRBV20-1
cdr3_nt: TGCAGTGCTAGTAGGACTAGCATCTGGTCCAAGCAGTTCTTC
cdr3_aa: CSASRTSIWSKQFF

d_call: NA
j_call: TRBJ2-1
clone_size: few
v_call: TRBV10-3
cdr3_nt: TGTGCCATCAGGGGGGGGCTAGCGGACTACAATGAGCAGTTCTTC
cdr3_aa: CAIRGGLADYNEQFF

d_call: NA
j_call: TRBJ1-1
clone_size: many
v_call: TRBV12-3/TRBV12-4
cdr3_nt: TGCGCCAGCAGCTTGTTATTGAACACTGAAGCTTTCTTT
cdr3_aa: CASSLLLNTEAFF

d_call: NA
j_call: TRBJ2-3
clone_size: few
v_call: TRBV12-3/TRBV12-4
cdr3_nt: TGTGCCAGCAGCACCCGATTGTCCTGGGGCACAGATACGCAGTATTTT
cdr3_aa: CASSTRLSWGTDTQYF

d_call: NA
j_call: TRBJ2-5
clone_size: NA
v_call: TRBV5-1
cdr3_nt: TGCGCCAGCAGCCGAGGGGAATGGGCGCAAGAGACCCAGTACTTC
cdr3_aa: CASSRGEWAQETQYF

d_call: NA
j_call: TRBJ2-7
clone_size: NA
v_call: TRBV4-1
cdr3_nt: TGCGCCAGCAGCCAAGGTTCGGCAGGGCACTACGAGCAGTACTTC
cdr3_aa: CASSQGSAGHYEQYF

d_call: NA
j_call: TRBJ2-2
clone_size: few
v_call: TRBV7-7
cdr3_nt: TGTGCCAGCCGACTAGGGAAGAACACCGGGGAGCTGTTTTTT
cdr3_aa: CASRLGKNTGELFF

d_call: NA
j_call: TRBJ1-2
clone_size: NA
v_call: TRBV10-3
cdr3_nt: TGTGCCATCTCGGTGGCAGACTATGGCTACACCTTC
cdr3_aa: CAISVADYGYTF

d_call: TRBD1
j_call: TRBJ1-1
clone_size: few
v_call: TRBV28
cdr3_nt: TGTGCCAGCAGTTTGGTTAAGACAGGGTCTCACACTGAAGCTTTCTTT
cdr3_aa: CASSLVKTGSHTEAFF

d_call: NA
j_call: TRBJ2-1
clone_size: few
v_call: TRBV20-1
cdr3_nt: TGCAGTGCTAGAGATCCCCAGGGCTACAATGAGCAGTTCTTC
cdr3_aa: CSARDPQGYNEQFF

d_call: NA
j_call: TRBJ1-4
clone_size: few
v_call: TRBV4-1
cdr3_nt: TGCGCCAGCAGCCTAGGCTACACGACTAATGAAAAACTGTTTTTT
cdr3_aa: CASSLGYTTNEKLFF

d_call: TRBD1
j_call: TRBJ1-5
clone_size: many
v_call: TRBV12-3/TRBV12-4
cdr3_nt: TGTGCCAGCAGGACAGGGGAGGGTCAGCCCCAGCATTTT
cdr3_aa: CASRTGEGQPQHF

d_call: TRBD2
j_call: TRBJ2-2
clone_size: NA
v_call: TRBV12-3/TRBV12-4
cdr3_nt: TGTGCCAGCAGTGGACTAGCGGCTCTCACCGGGGAGCTGTTTTTT
cdr3_aa: CASSGLAALTGELFF

d_call: NA
j_call: TRBJ1-1
clone_size: NA
v_call: TRBV5-1
cdr3_nt: TGCGCCAGCAGCATCGGGGCCAACACTGAAGCTTTCTTT
cdr3_aa: CASSIGANTEAFF

d_call: NA
j_call: TRBJ2-1
clone_size: few
v_call: TRBV28
cdr3_nt: TGTGCCACCCTTAGGGGGTCCCTAATCCACAATGAGCAGTTCTTC
cdr3_aa: CATLRGSLIHNEQFF

d_call: TRBD2
j_call: TRBJ2-2
clone_size: few
v_call: TRBV7-2
cdr3_nt: TGTGCCAGCAGCGCGCGGACTAGAACCGGGGAGCTGTTTTTT
cdr3_aa: CASSARTRTGELFF

d_call: NA
j_call: TRBJ1-1
clone_size: NA
v_call: TRBV12-3/TRBV12-4
cdr3_nt: TGTGCCAGCAGTTTAAGAGGGGCCCCGCTGGCTTTCTTT
cdr3_aa: CASSLRGAPLAFF

d_call: TRBD1
j_call: TRBJ2-7
clone_size: few
v_call: TRBV27
cdr3_nt: TGTGCCAGCAGTCTCTTGGACAGGGCCGAGCAGTACTTC
cdr3_aa: CASSLLDRAEQYF

d_call: NA
j_call: TRBJ2-6
clone_size: NA
v_call: TRBV29-1
cdr3_nt: TGCAGCGTTGGATGGGGGGTTGGGGCCAACGTCCTGACTTTC
cdr3_aa: CSVGWGVGANVLTF

d_call: NA
j_call: TRBJ2-2
clone_size: medium-sized
v_call: TRBV24-1
cdr3_nt: TGTGCCGCACACTCAGGGAACACCGGGGAGCTGTTTTTT
cdr3_aa: CAAHSGNTGELFF

d_call: TRBD2
j_call: TRBJ2-1
clone_size: NA
v_call: TRBV12-3/TRBV12-4
cdr3_nt: TGTGCCAGCAGTCCCGGACTAGTCCCAAATGAGCAGTTCTTC
cdr3_aa: CASSPGLVPNEQFF

d_call: NA
j_call: TRBJ2-6
clone_size: NA
v_call: TRBV27
cdr3_nt: TGTGCCAGCAGCGCGCTACGGATCTCTGGGGCCAACGTCCTGACTTTC
cdr3_aa: CASSALRISGANVLTF

d_call: NA
j_call: TRBJ1-1
clone_size: NA
v_call: TRBV20-1
cdr3_nt: TGCAGTGCTAGGACGAGTCGGACTGAAGCTTTCTTT
cdr3_aa: CSARTSRTEAFF

d_call: TRBD2
j_call: TRBJ2-3
clone_size: few
v_call: TRBV12-3/TRBV12-4
cdr3_nt: TGTGCCAGCAGTCCTCCGGGACTAGCGGGAGTCACAGATACGCAGTATTTT
cdr3_aa: CASSPPGLAGVTDTQYF

d_call: TRBD1
j_call: TRBJ2-7
clone_size: NA
v_call: TRBV28
cdr3_nt: TGTGCTAGCAGAAGAAGGGGACAGCGAGCTTCCTACGAGCAGTACTTC
cdr3_aa: CASRRRGQRASYEQYF

d_call: NA
j_call: TRBJ2-1
clone_size: few
v_call: TRBV6-1
cdr3_nt: TGTGCCAGCAGACTAGCTTCTCTTTACAATGAGCAGTTCTTC
cdr3_aa: CASRLASLYNEQFF

d_call: NA
j_call: TRBJ2-4
clone_size: few
v_call: TRBV20-1
cdr3_nt: TGCAGTGGGTACGACGGGACAGCCAAAAACATTCAGTACTTC
cdr3_aa: CSGYDGTAKNIQYF

d_call: TRBD1
j_call: TRBJ2-7
clone_size: NA
v_call: TRBV28
cdr3_nt: TGTGCCACCGCACAGGGGTTCCTCCTTAGCTCCTACGAGCAGTACTTC
cdr3_aa: CATAQGFLLSSYEQYF

d_call: NA
j_call: TRBJ1-5
clone_size: once
v_call: TRBV5-1
cdr3_nt: TGCGCCAGCTTCGCGACAGGACAGCCCCAGCATTTT
cdr3_aa: CASFATGQPQHF

d_call: NA
j_call: TRBJ1-1
clone_size: NA
v_call: TRBV20-1
cdr3_nt: TGCAGTGCTAGAATTCCAGGTCCCACCCTGGAAGCTTTCTTT
cdr3_aa: CSARIPGPTLEAFF

d_call: TRBD2
j_call: TRBJ2-1
clone_size: NA
v_call: TRBV11-2
cdr3_nt: TGTGCCAGCAGCTCCGACCTTCTAGCGGGAGGTTTCAATGAGCAGTTCTTC
cdr3_aa: CASSSDLLAGGFNEQFF

d_call: TRBD2
j_call: TRBJ2-7
clone_size: NA
v_call: TRBV12-3/TRBV12-4
cdr3_nt: TGTGCCAGCCGGGATAGCGGGAGTTCTCGCGAGCAGTACTTC
cdr3_aa: CASRDSGSSREQYF

d_call: NA
j_call: TRBJ2-1
clone_size: few
v_call: TRBV29-1
cdr3_nt: TGCAGCGCCACCTGGGACATAGACTCCTACAATGAGCAGTTCTTC
cdr3_aa: CSATWDIDSYNEQFF

d_call: NA
j_call: TRBJ1-1
clone_size: NA
v_call: TRBV3-1
cdr3_nt: TGTGCCAGCAGCCAAGAAGGTAGGGGGACTGAAGCTTTCTTT
cdr3_aa: CASSQEGRGTEAFF